This entry describes one T cell receptor (beta chain). These data originate in a study of blood T cell repertoires in COVID-19. In the study overall: Acute-phase and convalescent COVID-19 samples originated in the United States, Italy and Spain.

Assay used: immunoSEQ multiplex PCR; TCRdb lists only in-frame clones, some missing. The sample has more than 120,000 clones; 80% to 90% are singletons. CDR1 and CDR2 from the germline V gene are SGHAT and FQNNGV. V lost 5 bases, J lost 2 bases, and 13 bases stayed unmatched. The CDR3 is 17 amino acids. The clonotype was recovered from a man aged 50 or older who had recovered from COVID-19. The material sequenced was peripheral blood. The chain links TRBV11-2 to TRBJ2-7; 9 positions agree with TRBD2. In DNA form, the CDR3 reads TGTGCCAGCAGCGTCACCCCCAGCGGGGGGATCCCCTACGAGCAGTACTTC. This gives the protein CASSVTPSGGIPYEQYF. Filled out from reference TRBV11-2 and TRBJ2-7, the complete variable domain reads EAGVAQSPRYKIIEKRQSVAFWCNPISGHATLYWYQQILGQGPKLLIQFQNNGVVDDSQLPKDRFSAERLKGVDSTLKIQPAKLEDSAVYLCASSVTPSGGIPYEQYFGPGTRLTVT.